The rows below give T cell receptor beta chains drawn from one sample of a study of T cell responses to AZD1222 COVID-19 vaccine. Generated by immunoSEQ multiplex PCR, the TCRdb table keeps only in-frame clones and is missing some. The table records 120,000 to 150,000 clones, about 93% of them present only once. The sequenced sample was peripheral blood, obtained on day 0 of MenACWY control vaccination. Receptors originate from an adult in good health. Each CDR3 is given with its conserved first and last residue. The D gene is left open where the match is weak. Clone size is shown for a subset of rows, as once, few, many or a class of expanded clone.

abundance: NA; v_gene: TRBV3-1/TRBV3-2; d_gene: NA; j_gene: TRBJ1-2; CDR3aa: CASSVVAGAGYTF; CDR3nt: TGTGCCAGCAGCGTAGTTGCAGGGGCTGGCTACACCTTC
abundance: NA; v_gene: TRBV5-4; d_gene: NA; j_gene: TRBJ2-7; CDR3aa: CASSLDLANTYEQYF; CDR3nt: TGTGCCAGCAGCTTGGACCTAGCGAATACCTACGAGCAGTACTTC
abundance: NA; v_gene: TRBV12-3/TRBV12-4; d_gene: NA; j_gene: TRBJ1-2; CDR3aa: CASSDRFGDGYTF; CDR3nt: TGTGCCAGCAGCGACAGGTTCGGCGATGGCTACACCTTC
abundance: once; v_gene: TRBV2; d_gene: NA; j_gene: TRBJ1-1; CDR3aa: CASSPRGSSNTEAFF; CDR3nt: TGTGCCAGCAGCCCTCGGGGGTCTTCGAACACTGAAGCTTTCTTT
abundance: NA; v_gene: TRBV5-4; d_gene: TRBD2; j_gene: TRBJ2-3; CDR3aa: CASSLGTRGGDTQYF; CDR3nt: TGTGCCAGCAGCCTGGGGACTCGGGGGGGGGATACGCAGTATTTT
abundance: NA; v_gene: TRBV18; d_gene: NA; j_gene: TRBJ1-3; CDR3aa: CASSPPAGFSGNTIYF; CDR3nt: TGTGCCAGCTCACCACCGGCAGGGTTCTCTGGAAACACCATATATTTT
abundance: NA; v_gene: TRBV27; d_gene: NA; j_gene: TRBJ1-4; CDR3aa: CASSALDWGFEEKLFF; CDR3nt: TGTGCCAGCAGCGCCCTCGACTGGGGGTTCGAGGAAAAACTGTTTTTT
abundance: NA; v_gene: TRBV18; d_gene: NA; j_gene: TRBJ2-7; CDR3aa: CASSPTENEQYF; CDR3nt: TGTGCCAGCTCTCCCACCGAGAACGAGCAGTACTTC
abundance: NA; v_gene: TRBV6-5; d_gene: TRBD1; j_gene: TRBJ1-1; CDR3aa: CASRPRQGMNTEAFF; CDR3nt: TGTGCCAGCAGACCCCGACAGGGGATGAACACTGAAGCTTTCTTT
abundance: NA; v_gene: TRBV24-1; d_gene: NA; j_gene: TRBJ1-5; CDR3aa: CAAMQPQHF; CDR3nt: TGTGCCGCAATGCAGCCCCAGCATTTT
abundance: NA; v_gene: TRBV9; d_gene: NA; j_gene: TRBJ2-1; CDR3aa: CASSATLGEEQFF; CDR3nt: TGTGCCAGCAGCGCTACCCTCGGGGAGGAGCAGTTCTTC
abundance: once; v_gene: TRBV6-2/TRBV6-3; d_gene: NA; j_gene: TRBJ1-6; CDR3aa: CASSYGGRNSPLHF; CDR3nt: TGTGCCAGCAGTTACGGGGGCCGTAATTCACCCCTCCACTTT
abundance: NA; v_gene: TRBV9; d_gene: NA; j_gene: TRBJ1-2; CDR3aa: CASSVHRVANYGYTF; CDR3nt: TGTGCCAGCAGCGTCCACAGGGTAGCTAACTATGGCTACACCTTC
abundance: NA; v_gene: TRBV9; d_gene: NA; j_gene: TRBJ1-2; CDR3aa: CASTREDGPYGYTF; CDR3nt: TGTGCCAGCACCAGGGAGGACGGGCCCTATGGCTACACCTTC
abundance: NA; v_gene: TRBV7-6; d_gene: NA; j_gene: TRBJ2-7; CDR3aa: CASSQGGSSSYEQYF; CDR3nt: TGTGCCAGCAGCCAGGGTGGATCGAGCTCCTACGAGCAGTACTTC
abundance: NA; v_gene: TRBV28; d_gene: NA; j_gene: TRBJ2-7; CDR3aa: CASSLGTAGTSSYEQYF; CDR3nt: TGTGCCAGCAGTCTAGGGACAGCCGGGACTAGCTCCTACGAGCAGTACTTC
abundance: NA; v_gene: TRBV5-6; d_gene: TRBD1; j_gene: TRBJ1-2; CDR3aa: CASSWTGSSGVGYTF; CDR3nt: TGTGCCAGCAGCTGGACAGGGAGCAGTGGCGTAGGCTACACCTTC
abundance: NA; v_gene: TRBV5-1; d_gene: TRBD2; j_gene: TRBJ2-5; CDR3aa: CASSLASGRAQETQYF; CDR3nt: TGCGCCAGCAGCTTAGCCAGCGGGAGGGCCCAAGAGACCCAGTACTTC
abundance: once; v_gene: TRBV5-1; d_gene: TRBD1; j_gene: TRBJ2-7; CDR3aa: CASSWGQESSYEQYF; CDR3nt: TGCGCCAGCAGCTGGGGACAGGAGAGCTCCTACGAGCAGTACTTC
abundance: NA; v_gene: TRBV3-1/TRBV3-2; d_gene: TRBD2; j_gene: TRBJ2-1; CDR3aa: CASSQAGGPLLGNEQFF; CDR3nt: TGTGCCAGCAGCCAAGCGGGGGGGCCGCTTTTAGGGAATGAGCAGTTCTTC
abundance: NA; v_gene: TRBV2; d_gene: TRBD2; j_gene: TRBJ2-3; CDR3aa: CASRRLAGGSDTQYF; CDR3nt: TGTGCCAGCAGGCGGCTAGCGGGGGGTTCAGATACGCAGTATTTT
abundance: NA; v_gene: TRBV13; d_gene: NA; j_gene: TRBJ2-7; CDR3aa: CASSLHYEQYF; CDR3nt: TGTGCCAGCAGCTTACACTACGAGCAGTACTTC
abundance: NA; v_gene: TRBV19; d_gene: NA; j_gene: TRBJ1-4; CDR3aa: CATKIGTGSEKLFF; CDR3nt: TGTGCCACCAAGATCGGGACTGGGAGCGAAAAACTGTTTTTT
abundance: NA; v_gene: TRBV28; d_gene: NA; j_gene: TRBJ2-6; CDR3aa: CASRPRDLRSGANVLTF; CDR3nt: TGTGCCAGCAGGCCTCGGGACCTTAGATCTGGGGCCAACGTCCTGACTTTC
abundance: NA; v_gene: TRBV27; d_gene: TRBD1; j_gene: TRBJ1-5; CDR3aa: CASSLGQGSQPQHF; CDR3nt: TGTGCCAGCAGTTTAGGACAGGGAAGTCAGCCCCAGCATTTT
abundance: once; v_gene: TRBV7-8; d_gene: NA; j_gene: TRBJ1-5; CDR3aa: CASSPMEGGSQPQHF; CDR3nt: TGTGCCAGCAGCCCTATGGAGGGGGGCAGTCAGCCCCAGCATTTT
abundance: once; v_gene: TRBV12-3/TRBV12-4; d_gene: NA; j_gene: TRBJ2-5; CDR3aa: CASSLVREETQYF; CDR3nt: TGTGCCAGCAGTTTGGTGAGGGAAGAGACCCAGTACTTC
abundance: NA; v_gene: TRBV28; d_gene: NA; j_gene: TRBJ1-2; CDR3aa: CASSGTGSGYTF; CDR3nt: TGTGCCAGCAGCGGGACGGGGTCTGGCTACACCTTC
abundance: NA; v_gene: TRBV4-1; d_gene: NA; j_gene: TRBJ2-2; CDR3aa: CASSQGLGLLTGELFF; CDR3nt: TGCGCCAGCAGCCAAGGTCTAGGACTGCTAACCGGGGAGCTGTTTTTT
abundance: NA; v_gene: TRBV23-1; d_gene: TRBD1; j_gene: TRBJ1-1; CDR3aa: CASTLRQGRFVTEAFF; CDR3nt: TGCGCCAGCACCCTGCGACAGGGGCGGTTCGTCACTGAAGCTTTCTTT
abundance: once; v_gene: TRBV28; d_gene: NA; j_gene: TRBJ1-6; CDR3aa: CASSLAGWDSANSPLHF; CDR3nt: TGTGCCAGCAGTTTGGCAGGATGGGATTCGGCGAATTCACCCCTCCACTTT
abundance: NA; v_gene: TRBV3-1/TRBV3-2; d_gene: TRBD1; j_gene: TRBJ1-4; CDR3aa: CASSLRQGRNEKLFF; CDR3nt: TGTGCCAGCAGCCTAAGACAGGGGCGTAATGAAAAACTGTTTTTT
abundance: NA; v_gene: TRBV5-6; d_gene: NA; j_gene: TRBJ1-1; CDR3aa: CASREIMNTEAFF; CDR3nt: TGTGCCAGCAGGGAGATCATGAACACTGAAGCTTTCTTT
abundance: NA; v_gene: TRBV10-2; d_gene: NA; j_gene: TRBJ1-3; CDR3aa: CASSLWGAGNTIYF; CDR3nt: TGCGCCAGCAGTCTTTGGGGAGCTGGAAACACCATATATTTT
abundance: NA; v_gene: TRBV28; d_gene: NA; j_gene: TRBJ1-4; CDR3aa: CASRPGSLGMRKLFF; CDR3nt: TGTGCCAGCAGGCCGGGCTCCTTAGGTATGAGAAAACTGTTTTTT
abundance: NA; v_gene: TRBV6-5; d_gene: NA; j_gene: TRBJ2-7; CDR3aa: CASKTDYEQYF; CDR3nt: TGTGCCAGCAAAACAGACTACGAGCAGTACTTC
abundance: NA; v_gene: TRBV5-6; d_gene: NA; j_gene: TRBJ2-1; CDR3aa: CASSLRQPNNEQFF; CDR3nt: TGTGCCAGCAGCTTGCGACAACCCAACAATGAGCAGTTCTTC
abundance: NA; v_gene: TRBV18; d_gene: NA; j_gene: TRBJ1-1; CDR3aa: CASSQGPAGQAFF; CDR3nt: TGTGCCAGCTCACAGGGGCCAGCTGGGCAAGCTTTCTTT
abundance: NA; v_gene: TRBV24-1; d_gene: NA; j_gene: TRBJ1-5; CDR3aa: CATSDYSNQPQHF; CDR3nt: TGTGCCACCAGTGATTACAGCAATCAGCCCCAGCATTTT
abundance: NA; v_gene: TRBV7-9; d_gene: NA; j_gene: TRBJ2-7; CDR3aa: CASSLQGQPRYEQYF; CDR3nt: TGTGCCAGCAGCCTACAGGGCCAACCGCGCTACGAGCAGTACTTC
abundance: NA; v_gene: TRBV27; d_gene: TRBD2; j_gene: TRBJ2-1; CDR3aa: CASSLGTNTYNEQFF; CDR3nt: TGTGCCAGCAGCCTTGGGACTAATACATACAATGAGCAGTTCTTC